The T cell receptor beta chain described here comes from a study of CD8+ T cells in alopecia areata. Losses at the gene ends were 1 base for V and 2 bases for J; bases not matched to a gene: 6. From germline, CDR1 is SGDLS and CDR2 YYNGEE. This CDR3 region has 17 residues. Points from the study as a whole: Scalp clonality and expanded CD8+ clones among the top 100 showed significant decreases with tofacitinib. A large proportion of expanded lesional clones were detected persisting in scalp and blood during tofacitinib.

About this clone: Its matching antigen is unknown.

Indicated treatment: oral pan-JAK inhibitor, 5-10 mg twice daily. In alopecia areata patients, both lesional scalp punch biopsies and peripheral blood were collected. Sorted out of PBMCs were CD4+ T cells and CD8+ T cells. RNA extraction was followed by reverse transcription into cDNA, which acted as the sequencing template. Clones were sequenced by immunoSEQ multiplex PCR, and TCRdb holds only the in-frame ones, with some missing. The profile covers approximately 210,000 clones, with 40% to 45% appearing a single time and approximately 2.9% taken by the ten largest. The chain links TRBV9 to TRBJ2-2; TRBD2 aligns across 9 bases. The source was CD4+ T cells sorted from blood, collected at approximately week 37, from a patient treated with tofacitinib. The receptor was derived from a human donor with alopecia areata. DNA for the CDR3: TGTGCCAGCAGCGTAACCGGGACTAGCCTCAACACCGGGGAGCTGTTTTTT. Translation gives CASSVTGTSLNTGELFF.